This passage covers 25 T cell receptor beta chains from one sample sequenced in a study of identical twins. MiXCR, run by TCRdb on the 5' RACE reads, gives a single entry per CDR3 protein. In the table there are about 220,000 distinct CDR3 sequences, 6.5% to 8.5% of which are singletons. These data were likewise used in another study, on yellow fever vaccine responses in identical twins.

The sample comprised memory (CD45RO+) T cells sorted from blood. The receptor set was obtained from a woman aged 18-29 years in good health.

The J gene is TRBJ2-5, the V gene TRBV29-1; D may be TRBD1 or TRBD2 (5 bases each). The CDR3 is made up of 10 amino acids. Germline CDR1 reads SQVTM; CDR2 reads ANQGSEA. Trimming stripped 7 bases from V and 4 bases from J, with 7 bases between. The CDR3 sequence is CSGGVETQYF. The DNA for the CDR3 is TGCAGCGGAGGGGTAGAGACCCAGTACTTC.

This clonotype showed up just a few times. V is TRBV20-1 and J is TRBJ2-5; 8 nucleotides match TRBD2. The CDR3 length is 14 residues. With V trimmed by 5 bases and J by 1 base, 6 bases remained unmatched. The germline gives CDR1 DFQATT, CDR2 SNEGSKA (reference sequence). The CDR3 sequence is CSAALAGLQETQYF. The CDR3 DNA reads TGCAGTGCTGCTCTAGCGGGTCTCCAAGAGACCCAGTACTTC.

This clonotype was observed a handful of times. The CDR3 nucleotides are TGCGCCAGCCAAAGACAGGTTGGGCTAGATAACAATGAGCAGTTCTTC. Protein: CASQRQVGLDNNEQFF. The rearrangement links TRBV5-1 to TRBJ2-1, with D possibly matching TRBD1 (6 bases). The length of the CDR3 is 16 residues. Trimming shortened V by 7 bases and J by 5 bases, and 22 bases separated the two germline ends. The germline CDR1 and CDR2 sequences are SGHRS and YFSETQ.

This clonotype was counted between two and nine times. The V gene is TRBV5-1, the J gene TRBJ2-7; 11 bases line up with TRBD2. This CDR3 spans 16 amino acids. The V and J ends lost 0 bases and 6 bases, in that order; junction bases with no gene match: 8. The germline gives CDR1 SGHRS, CDR2 YFSETQ. DNA for the CDR3: TGCGCCAGCAGCTTGGTTTTAGCGGGGGGGAACGGCGAGCAGTACTTC. It specifies CASSLVLAGGNGEQYF.

The table lists this clonotype with many counts. CDR3 residues: CASSPDGSYNEQFF. The CDR3 DNA reads TGTGCCAGCAGCCCCGACGGGTCTTACAATGAGCAGTTCTTC. This chain uses TRBV7-2 with TRBJ2-1; D gene unclear. Germline CDR1 SGHTA, CDR2 FQGNSA. The V gene lost 5 bases and the J gene lost 4 bases, with 12 bases spanning the gap. The CDR3 sequence is 14 residues long.

This clonotype was seen a few times. The chain uses TRBV15 and TRBJ2-7; maybe TRBD2 (7 bases). The CDR3 has 15 residues. Germline CDR1 reads LNHNV; CDR2 reads YYDKDF (reference sequence). V shed 6 bases and J shed 3 bases, with 18 bases lying between them. CDR3 amino acids: CATRVGGGQVYEQYF. The CDR3 region has the DNA TGTGCCACCAGAGTTGGGGGGGGACAAGTCTACGAGCAGTACTTC.

This clonotype was seen more than once but under ten times. CDR3 sequence reads: CSARGATSGLYNEQFF. The CDR3 region has the DNA TGCAGTGCTAGGGGGGCGACTAGCGGGCTATACAATGAGCAGTTCTTC. V usage is TRBV20-1 and J usage is TRBJ2-1; TRBD2 aligns across 10 bases. V shed 3 bases and J 4 bases; nucleotides not matched to a gene: 9. Per the germline V gene, CDR1 is DFQATT and CDR2 is SNEGSKA (reference sequence). The CDR3 is made up of 16 amino acids.

This clonotype was recorded many times. CDR3 DNA sequence: TGTGCCAGCAGTTCTTGGACTAGCGGGTCCACCGGGGAGCTGTTTTTT. Its translation is CASSSWTSGSTGELFF. The V and J genes are TRBV28 and TRBJ2-2; 11 positions agree with TRBD2. J lost 4 bases, V lost 4 bases, and 5 bases had no gene match. The CDR3 consists of 16 residues. Looked up from germline, CDR1 is MDHEN and CDR2 is SYDVKM.

This clonotype was recorded many times. This sequence joins TRBV3-1 and TRBJ2-5, with D maybe TRBD1 (8 bases). Per germline, CDR1 LGHDT and CDR2 YNNKEL (reference sequence). This CDR3 region has 14 residues. The V gene lost 1 base and the J gene lost 7 bases, with 13 bases spanning the gap. CDR3: CASSQGQGRGTQYF. The CDR3 DNA reads TGTGCCAGCAGCCAAGGACAGGGGAGGGGGACCCAGTACTTC.

This clonotype was seen many times. The genes are TRBV5-5 and TRBJ1-2; no firm D call. CDR3 size: 17 residues. Trimming took 6 bases from V and 4 from J, leaving 25 bases between them. Per germline, CDR1 SGHKS and CDR2 YYEKEE (reference sequence). CDR3 amino acids: CASTLSGASRSLYGYTF. The CDR3 DNA is TGTGCCAGCACCCTCTCGGGTGCCTCGAGATCCCTCTATGGCTACACCTTC.

This clonotype was counted at least ten times. The chain couples TRBV29-1 to TRBJ2-5, with 10 bases lining up with TRBD2. Germline V gives CDR1 SQVTM, CDR2 ANQGSEA. Losses at the gene ends were 1 base for V and 4 bases for J; bases not matched to a gene: 3. The length of the CDR3 is 14 residues. CDR3 DNA sequence: TGCAGCGTTGAAGGGAGACTAGCGGGAGAGACCCAGTACTTC. It translates to CSVEGRLAGETQYF. Based on the CDR3 plus reference TRBV29-1 and TRBJ2-5, the full variable domain is SAVISQKPSRDICQRGTSLTIQCQVDSQVTMMFWYRQQPGQSLTLIATANQGSEATYESGFVIDKFPISRPNLTFSTLTVSNMSPEDSSIYLCSVEGRLAGETQYFGPGTRLLVL.

This clonotype was detected many times. The V call is TRBV4-3, the J call TRBJ2-6; D is uncertain. Trimming cost V 0 bases and J 2 bases, with 8 bases left between them. Germline assignment: CDR1 LGHNA and CDR2 YSLEER. CDR3 length: 16 residues. The CDR3 nucleotides read TGCGCCAGCAGCCAAGAAGACGAAGCTGGGGCCAACGTCCTGACTTTC. Its protein product is CASSQEDEAGANVLTF.

This clonotype has ten or more counts. The chain carries TRBV5-1 and TRBJ2-3; D is unclear. The V and J ends lost 3 bases and 2 bases respectively, with 4 bases between them. This CDR3 is built from 12 residues. Germline V gives CDR1 SGHRS, CDR2 YFSETQ. Written as DNA, the CDR3 is TGCGCCAGCAGCTGGGACACAGATACGCAGTATTTT. It is translated as CASSWDTDTQYF.

In this sample, this clonotype turned up many times. The V gene is TRBV7-2, the J gene TRBJ2-1, with 7 positions matching TRBD2. The CDR3 has 13 residues. V lost 5 bases and J lost 9; bases outside the gene matches: 7. Per the germline V gene, CDR1 is SGHTA and CDR2 is FQGNSA. The CDR3 sequence: CASSPSGVLEQFF. The CDR3 bases are TGTGCCAGCAGCCCGAGCGGGGTACTTGAGCAGTTCTTC.

This clonotype was detected only a few times. The V call is TRBV5-5, the J call TRBJ2-3; maybe TRBD1 (6 bases). This CDR3 spans 14 amino acids. Germline lookup yields CDR1 SGHKS and CDR2 YYEKEE (reference sequence). The germline V and J ends were trimmed by 4 bases and 2 bases, with 11 bases remaining between them. The CDR3: CASSKDRDTDTQYF. Here the CDR3 DNA reads TGTGCCAGCAGCAAGGACAGAGACACAGATACGCAGTATTTT.

This clonotype has a handful of counts. The J gene is TRBJ1-4, the V gene TRBV20-1, with a tentative D call TRBD1 (5 bases). Trimming removed 0 bases at V and 8 bases at J, with 19 bases between. The CDR3 is 16 residues long. In germline, CDR1 is DFQATT, CDR2 SNEGSKA (reference sequence). The CDR3 sequence is CSARDRFAGTGEKLFF. The CDR3 nucleotides are TGCAGTGCTAGAGATCGATTTGCAGGGACGGGCGAAAAACTGTTTTTT.

The sample holds a few counts of this clonotype. The chain has TRBV28 and TRBJ1-3; no clear D gene. The germline V gene encodes CDR1 MDHEN and CDR2 SYDVKM. CDR3 length: 16 residues. Between the trimmed V and J ends, which lost 8 bases and 0 bases, there was a span of 17 bases. CDR3 bases: TGTGCCAGCTCCCCGGTCGGTATCGGCTCTGGAAACACCATATATTTT. Translation gives CASSPVGIGSGNTIYF.

The chain employs TRBV7-9 and TRBJ2-7, with 9 bases matching TRBD1. Germline V gives CDR1 SEHNR, CDR2 FQNEAQ (reference sequence). Unmatched junction bases numbered 0, after V lost 4 bases and J lost 2 bases. The CDR3 extends over 13 amino acids. CDR3 in DNA: TGTGCCAGCAGCTGGGACAGGGCCTACGAGCAGTACTTC. Protein: CASSWDRAYEQYF.

V gene TRBV12-5 combines with J gene TRBJ2-5; 7 bases are a match to TRBD1. The germline V gene has CDR1 LGHNT and CDR2 FRNRAP. The CDR3 loop spans 15 amino acids. The junction had 4 bases not matched to a gene; V was cut back by 1 base and J by 2 bases. The DNA of the CDR3 is TGTGCTAGTGGTTTGGGCCGGGACAGACAAGAGACCCAGTACTTC. Translated, it gives CASGLGRDRQETQYF.

There are many counts of this clonotype. This chain connects TRBV2 to TRBJ2-1; D is ambiguous. V lost 4 bases, J lost 9 bases, and 19 bases lay in between. In germline, CDR1 is SNHLY, CDR2 FYNNEI. This CDR3 contains 15 residues. The CDR3 DNA reads as TGTGCCAGCAGTGCCTTTTTGTCGGAATTGGGTGAGCAGTTCTTC. Translating gives CASSAFLSELGEQFF.

This chain uses TRBV7-2 with TRBJ1-2, with D possibly matching TRBD1 (6 bases). Trimming shortened V by 5 bases and J by 4 bases, and 11 bases separated the two germline ends. This CDR3 has 13 amino acids. Germline-derived CDR1 and CDR2 are SGHTA and FQGNSA. In nucleotides, the CDR3 is TGTGCCAGCAGCGACAGGATGGGCTATGGCTACACCTTC. Encoded protein: CASSDRMGYGYTF.

This clonotype was recorded many times. This chain uses TRBV3-1 with TRBJ2-1, with D perhaps TRBD1 (6 bases). The CDR3 extends over 13 amino acids. Germline V gene data show CDR1 as LGHDT and CDR2 as YNNKEL (reference sequence). V dropped 1 base and J dropped 12 bases, with 13 bases sitting between them. In nucleotides, the CDR3 is TGTGCCAGCAGCCAAGCCGAGGGGGACGCGCAGTTCTTC. Its translation: CASSQAEGDAQFF.

This clonotype was seen at least ten times. The V gene is TRBV10-1, the J gene TRBJ2-1, with TRBD1 as a possible D gene (6 bases). The CDR3 is 11 residues long. V lost 10 bases and J 9 bases, leaving 13 bases between the germline ends. CDR1 and CDR2 (germline): WNHNN, SYGVQD (reference sequence). The CDR3 sequence: CATRRGGEQFF. Written as DNA, the CDR3 is TGCGCCACCCGCAGGGGCGGTGAGCAGTTCTTC.

A few counts support this clonotype. J is TRBJ2-1 and V is TRBV11-2; 9 bases match TRBD1. Per the germline V gene, CDR1 is SGHAT and CDR2 is FQNNGV. Trimming removed 6 bases from V and 14 bases from J; junction bases left unmatched: 8. The CDR3 spans 12 residues. The CDR3 is CASSQGGDREFF. CDR3 coding DNA: TGTGCCAGCAGTCAAGGGGGGGACAGGGAGTTCTTC.

This clonotype was recorded many times. The chain recombines TRBV29-1 with TRBJ1-2; D possibly corresponds to TRBD1 (6 bases). This CDR3 has 15 amino acids. In germline, CDR1 is SQVTM, CDR2 ANQGSEA. Trimming cost V 1 base and J 10 bases, with 22 bases left between them. The CDR3 loop is CSVEVARTVALSYTF. CDR3 in DNA: TGCAGCGTTGAAGTCGCCCGGACAGTGGCTCTATCCTACACCTTC.